The entry below describes one T cell receptor (beta chain). Its cognate antigen is unknown. The length of the CDR3 is 13 residues. V was trimmed by 4 bases and J by 2 bases, leaving 8 bases between them. CDR1 is LNHDA and CDR2 is SQIVND in the germline V gene (reference sequence). Primers: 60 Vbeta forward and 13 Jbeta reverse. Assay used: immunoSEQ multiplex PCR; TCRdb lists only in-frame clones, some missing. The table shows about 100,000 clones, with around four fifths occurring only once. The data belong to a study of cytomegalovirus exposure and HLA in healthy donors. Regarding the study as a whole: Several top significant clusters appeared, in a later analysis, to be linked to common viral pathogens. One cluster of highly shared sequence variants probably arose as a sequencing artifact.

The receptor's source is a woman aged 55-69 years in good health and CMV-seronegative. Sequenced input: PBMCs. This chain links TRBV19 with TRBJ1-1; no firm D call. This CDR3 is CASSTTKNTEAFF. The CDR3, as DNA: TGTGCCAGTAGTACCACAAAAAACACTGAAGCTTTCTTT.